Following are 27 T cell receptor beta chains from one sample sequenced in a study of breast tumors, draining lymph nodes, adjacent tissues. Samples came from axillary lymph nodes draining the breast cancer. TCRdb used MiXCR to reprocess the multiplex PCR reads, holding one entry per CDR3 protein. The table shows 200,000 to 250,000 distinct CDR3 sequences, with less than 45% occurring only once. Input material: axillary lymph node tissue. These receptors all come from a female donor with breast cancer. Some clones in this sample may be carry-over from other donors' samples.

This clonotype was found many times. V gene TRBV7-9 combines with J gene TRBJ1-2; D unclear. Between the trimmed V and J ends, which lost 2 bases and 0 bases, there was a span of 10 bases. The CDR3 length is 15 residues. From germline, CDR1 is SEHNR and CDR2 FQNEAQ (reference sequence). CDR3 region: CASSLTTTPNYGYTF. CDR3 coding DNA: TGTGCCAGCAGCTTAACAACGACACCTAACTATGGCTACACCTTC.

Ten or more counts support this clonotype. The chain combines TRBV15 with TRBJ2-7, with 8 bases lining up with TRBD1. V lost 4 bases, J lost 6 bases, and 8 bases stayed unmatched. CDR1 and CDR2 (germline): LNHNV, YYDKDF (reference sequence). The CDR3 is 14 residues long. The CDR3 loop is CATSKDRVKGEQYF. The CDR3 bases are TGTGCCACCAGCAAGGACAGGGTGAAGGGCGAGCAGTACTTC.

This rearrangement joins TRBV28 to TRBJ2-7, with 7 bases identical to TRBD1. The CDR3 contains 15 residues. Germline loops: CDR1 MDHEN, CDR2 SYDVKM. With V trimmed by 1 base and J by 6 bases, 9 bases remained unmatched. The CDR3 DNA reads as TGTGCCAGCAGTTTATCGGCGCAGGGGGTGAGCGAGCAGTACTTC. Translation gives CASSLSAQGVSEQYF.

This clonotype was detected ten times or more. The chain links TRBV9 to TRBJ1-4; 7 nucleotides align to TRBD1. The CDR3 length is 13 residues. The V segment lost 4 bases and the J segment 7 bases; nucleotides outside the gene matches: 4. CDR1 and CDR2 from the germline V gene are SGDLS and YYNGEE. The CDR3 loop is CASSPRQGEKLFF. The CDR3 region has the DNA TGTGCCAGCAGCCCCCGACAGGGTGAAAAACTGTTTTTT.

The chain combines TRBV20-1 with TRBJ2-1; 11 bases agree with TRBD1. The germline V gene encodes CDR1 DFQATT and CDR2 SNEGSKA (reference sequence). Trimming took 5 bases from V and 10 from J; bases not matched to a gene: 7. CDR3 length: 13 amino acids. The CDR3 DNA reads as TGCAGTGCTTCGGACAGGGGGCGAGGCGAGCAGTTCTTC. It specifies CSASDRGRGEQFF.

The gene calls are TRBV6-2 or TRBV6-3 and TRBJ2-7; TRBD2 matches at 10 bases. J lost 7 bases, V lost 8 bases, and 26 bases had no gene match. Germline CDR1 MNHEY, CDR2 SVGEGT. The CDR3 contains 19 residues. CDR3: CASAGEEASGSLMGLEQYF. For the CDR3, the DNA is TGTGCCAGCGCCGGGGAAGAGGCTAGCGGGAGCCTTATGGGCTTGGAGCAGTACTTC.

The chain links TRBV7-2 to TRBJ2-7, with TRBD2 matching 10 bases. There are 14 residues in the CDR3. The V gene's germline CDR1 is SGHTA and CDR2 FQGNSA. V shed 6 bases, J shed 6 bases, and the junction held 8 bases outside the gene matches. CDR3 coding DNA: TGTGCCAGCAGACCCGGGACTAGCGCAACCGAGCAGTACTTC. It yields the protein CASRPGTSATEQYF.

This clonotype appeared many times. The chain carries TRBV19 and TRBJ1-2, with D tentatively TRBD1 (6 bases). V was shortened by 7 bases and J by 4 bases, with 13 bases between the two germline ends. Germline V gives CDR1 LNHDA, CDR2 SQIVND (reference sequence). CDR3 length: 13 amino acids. The CDR3 here is CASMSGTIYGYTF. The CDR3 DNA follows: TGTGCCAGTATGTCGGGGACAATCTATGGCTACACCTTC.

This clonotype was seen only a few times. The CDR3 does not close with the conserved phenylalanine or tryptophan, likely indicating a read error. No DNA is shown, since the ends of the CDR3 on it are uncertain; the CDR3 is the one TCRdb lists. The chain carries TRBV5-4 and TRBJ2-3; the table's D call, TRBD1, was not checked against the DNA. Germline assignment: CDR1 SGHNT and CDR2 YYREEE (reference sequence). The CDR3 is 10 residues long, counting both termini. CDR3: CASSFFPCPG.

There are a few counts of this clonotype. A much larger clonotype is one base distant, so this may be a read error. J is TRBJ2-1 and V is TRBV11-3; 7 bases map to TRBD1. Looked up from germline, CDR1 is SGHNT and CDR2 is YENEEA. The trim removed 4 bases at V and 4 bases at J, leaving 7 bases unmatched. The CDR3 contains 15 residues. The CDR3 bases are TGTGCCAGCAGCTGGGACGGGACAGCGTACAATGAGCAGTTCTTC. It yields the protein CASSWDGTAYNEQFF.

With regard to this clonotype: A single base separates this from a much larger clone, so it may be a read error. The CDR3 does not close with the conserved phenylalanine or tryptophan, likely indicating a read error. This chain connects TRBV29-1 to TRBJ2-1, with a weak D call TRBD1 (7 bases). With 7 bases removed from V and 8 bases from J, the gap between germline ends came to 9 bases. CDR3 size: 10 residues. Germline CDR1 SQVTM, CDR2 ANQGSEA. In DNA form, the CDR3 reads TGCAGCGCAGGGGGGCATGAGCAGTTCCTC. Translation gives CSAGGHEQFL.

The genes are TRBV5-4 and TRBJ2-4; 14 bases line up with TRBD2. The V and J ends lost 4 bases and 7 bases, in that order; junction bases with no gene match: 4. This CDR3 spans 15 amino acids. Looked up from germline, CDR1 is SGHNT and CDR2 is YYREEE (reference sequence). The DNA for the CDR3 is TGTGCCAGCAGCACGGGACTAGCGGGAGTGAACATTCAGTACTTC. Translation: CASSTGLAGVNIQYF.

Note on this clonotype: Germline and junction disagree at one end, which may indicate a read error. The V gene is TRBV7-2, the J gene TRBJ2-5, with a possible D match to TRBD2 (7 bases). The CDR3 has 15 amino acids. Germline values: CDR1 SGHTA, CDR2 FQGNSA. The CDR3 DNA follows: TGTGCCAGCAGATCCTGGCGGGGGCGCCAAGAGACCCAGCACTTC. Protein product: CASRSWRGRQETQHF.

The CDR3 nucleotides are TGTGCCAGCAGCTTAGAGGCTAGCGGCACAGATACGCAGTATCAAGAGACCCAGTACTTC. It specifies CASSLEASGTDTQYQETQYF. The rearrangement joins TRBV7-2 to TRBJ2-5; 7 nucleotides agree with TRBD2. Germline loops: CDR1 SGHTA, CDR2 FQGNSA. This CDR3 spans 20 amino acids. V was clipped by 1 base and J by 2 bases; unmatched bases: 19.

The V and J genes are TRBV12-5 and TRBJ2-6, with D unclear. Germline CDR1 is LGHNT and CDR2 is FRNRAP. Trimming removed 4 bases from V and 11 bases from J, with 3 bases in between. The CDR3 is 10 residues long. The chain's CDR3 is CASGSHVLTF. The CDR3 DNA reads TGTGCTAGTGGTTCCCACGTCCTGACTTTC.

The rearrangement uses TRBV12-3 or TRBV12-4 and TRBJ1-5, with 9 positions matching TRBD1. After removal of 1 base from V and 11 bases from J, the junction contained 6 bases not matched to a gene. This CDR3 comprises 14 residues. The CDR3 is CASSLGTGVETQHF. The DNA of the CDR3 is TGTGCCAGCAGTTTAGGGACAGGGGTAGAGACCCAGCATTTT.

Note on this clonotype: This may be a read error: a much more frequent sequence differs by one nucleotide. The rearrangement joins TRBV9 to TRBJ2-3; 8 nucleotides align to TRBD2. This CDR3 is 15 amino acids long. CDR1 is SGDLS, CDR2 YYNGEE, per germline. V dropped 5 bases and J dropped 6; count of bases not matched to a gene: 11. The CDR3 DNA reads as TGTGCCAGCAGTTCGGGAGCGGGGGTGTTGGATACGCAGTATTTT. This translates into CASSSGAGVLDTQYF.

The table lists this clonotype with a few counts. With a much larger clone just one base away, this may be a read error. The genes are TRBV12-3 or TRBV12-4 and TRBJ2-2; 12 nucleotides agree with TRBD2. The CDR3 contains 14 residues. Trimming at V came to 3 bases and at J to 8 bases, leaving 1 base not matched to a gene. This CDR3 is CASSFTSGRGELFF. DNA for the CDR3: TGTGCCAGCAGTTTCACTAGCGGGAGGGGGGAGCTGTTTTTT.

In its sample, this clonotype was seen many times. The chain combines TRBV7-8 with TRBJ2-2; 13 nucleotides line up with TRBD2. With V trimmed by 5 bases and J by 6 bases, 6 bases remained unmatched. The CDR3 is 16 amino acids. Looked up from germline, CDR1 is SGHVS and CDR2 is FQNEAQ. CDR3 amino acids: CASSTSGGATAGELFF. CDR3 bases: TGTGCCAGCAGCACTAGCGGGGGGGCCACAGCCGGGGAGCTGTTTTTT.

This chain joins TRBV7-9 and TRBJ2-7; maybe TRBD1 (5 bases). The V gene's germline CDR1 is SEHNR and CDR2 FQNEAQ (reference sequence). This CDR3 has 13 residues. V lost 1 base to trimming and J lost 3 bases, with 7 bases between them. CDR3 sequence reads: CASSLGGYYEQYF. CDR3 DNA sequence: TGTGCCAGCAGCTTAGGGGGCTACTACGAGCAGTACTTC.

The chain recombines TRBV28 with TRBJ2-3; possibly TRBD2 for D (6 bases). Germline CDR1 MDHEN, CDR2 SYDVKM. This CDR3 has 17 amino acids. Trimming removed 5 bases at V and 1 base at J, with 19 bases between. The CDR3 nucleotides read TGTGCCAGCAGTGCCCAAGGCCGGCGGGGACGCACAGATACGCAGTATTTT. It codes for CASSAQGRRGRTDTQYF.

The rearrangement joins TRBV6-6 to TRBJ2-7; TRBD1 matches 7 bases. The CDR3 is made up of 15 amino acids. The V and J ends lost 5 bases and 3 bases, in that order; junction bases with no gene match: 10. Germline V gives CDR1 MNHNY, CDR2 SVGAGI (reference sequence). CDR3 coding DNA: TGTGCCAGCAGTCACTTCCCCCGGGACAGCTACGAGCAGTACTTC. This gives the protein CASSHFPRDSYEQYF.

This clonotype was recorded many times. This sequence joins TRBV10-3 and TRBJ2-7, with 9 bases fitting TRBD2. Germline CDR1 and CDR2: ENHRY and SYGVKD. V dropped 4 bases and J dropped 3; count of bases not matched to a gene: 7. There are 15 residues in the CDR3. The CDR3 DNA reads as TGTGCCATCAGTGCTTTAGCGGGAGCGATCTACGAGCAGTACTTC. Protein product: CAISALAGAIYEQYF.

This clonotype was seen many times. V and J are TRBV20-1 and TRBJ1-2; D may be TRBD1 (5 bases). Germline-derived CDR1 and CDR2 are DFQATT and SNEGSKA (reference sequence). The V gene lost 1 base and the J gene lost 2 bases, with 8 bases spanning the gap. This CDR3 spans 13 amino acids. The CDR3 here is CSARVSGNYGYTF. CDR3 bases: TGCAGTGCTAGAGTATCAGGGAACTATGGCTACACCTTC.

The rearrangement uses TRBV2 and TRBJ2-1; the match to TRBD2 covers 7 bases. Per the germline V gene, CDR1 is SNHLY and CDR2 is FYNNEI. The V and J ends lost 6 bases and 13 bases, in that order; junction bases with no gene match: 6. The length of the CDR3 is 11 residues. This chain's CDR3 is CASSGAGFQFF. CDR3 bases: TGTGCCAGCAGCGGAGCGGGATTTCAGTTCTTC.

This clonotype was seen repeatedly, ten times or more. V gene TRBV7-9 combines with J gene TRBJ2-5; possibly TRBD2 for D (7 bases). Trimming took 5 bases from V and 4 from J, leaving 11 bases between them. The CDR3 covers 13 residues. CDR1 is SEHNR, CDR2 FQNEAQ, per germline (reference sequence). The CDR3 sequence is CASSRGGLETQYF. CDR3 in DNA: TGTGCCAGCAGCAGGGGGGGGTTAGAGACCCAGTACTTC. Filled out from reference TRBV7-9 and TRBJ2-5, the complete variable domain reads DTGVSQNPRHKITKRGQNVTFRCDPISEHNRLYWYRQTLGQGPEFLTYFQNEAQLEKSRLLSDRFSAERPKGSFSTLEIQRTEQGDSAMYLCASSRGGLETQYFGPGTRLLVL.

The chain joins TRBV5-1 to TRBJ1-1; D gene unclear. V was clipped by 4 bases and J by 0 bases, with 10 bases between them. In germline, CDR1 is SGHRS, CDR2 YFSETQ. CDR3 length equals 14 residues. CDR3 in DNA: TGCGCCAGCAGCCCCCCGTCAGTGAACACTGAAGCTTTCTTT. This translates into CASSPPSVNTEAFF.